The T cell receptor (beta chain) under discussion was sequenced for a study of blood T cell repertoires in COVID-19. Overall study: There were acute and convalescent COVID-19 samples, and they came from the United States, Italy and Spain.

Ages ranged from about 18 to 89 years, with residence in some 25 US areas. Participants had their cohort set by participant-reported clinical history. Two negative PCRs, clearance, or symptom resolution characterized the recovered Cohort 3 donors. The assay was immunoSEQ multiplex PCR, and TCRdb's table has in-frame clones only and misses some. The sample carries 300,000 to 350,000 clones, around 85% recorded once. Specimen: PBMCs or T cells enriched from blood (not recorded which). This TCR derives from a young man who had recovered from COVID-19.

CDR3: CASSLAGDRGAFF. CDR3 coding DNA: TGTGCCAGCAGCTTAGCTGGGGACAGGGGAGCTTTCTTT. The J gene is TRBJ1-1, the V gene TRBV7-2, with TRBD1 identical over 10 bases. In germline, CDR1 is SGHTA, CDR2 FQGNSA. This CDR3 comprises 13 residues. V gave up 0 bases and J gave up 10 bases; unmatched junction bases: 2. The full variable domain, its missing parts supplied by reference TRBV7-2 and TRBJ1-1, is GAGVSQSPSNKVTEKGKDVELRCDPISGHTALYWYRQSLGQGLEFLIYFQGNSAPDKSGLPSDRFSAERTGGSVSTLTIQRTQQEDSAVYLCASSLAGDRGAFFGQGTRLTVV.